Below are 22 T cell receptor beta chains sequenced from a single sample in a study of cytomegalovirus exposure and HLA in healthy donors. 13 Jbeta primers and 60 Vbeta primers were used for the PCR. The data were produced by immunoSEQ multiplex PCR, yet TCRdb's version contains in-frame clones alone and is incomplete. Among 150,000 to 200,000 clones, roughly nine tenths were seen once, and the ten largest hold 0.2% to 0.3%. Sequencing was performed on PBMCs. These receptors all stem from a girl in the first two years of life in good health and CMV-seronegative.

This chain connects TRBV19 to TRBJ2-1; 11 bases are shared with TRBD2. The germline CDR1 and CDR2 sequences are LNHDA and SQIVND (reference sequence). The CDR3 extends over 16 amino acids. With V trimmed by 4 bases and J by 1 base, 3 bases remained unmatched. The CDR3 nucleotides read TGTGCCAGTAGTAGACTAGCGGGACAATCCTACAATGAGCAGTTCTTC. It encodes CASSRLAGQSYNEQFF.

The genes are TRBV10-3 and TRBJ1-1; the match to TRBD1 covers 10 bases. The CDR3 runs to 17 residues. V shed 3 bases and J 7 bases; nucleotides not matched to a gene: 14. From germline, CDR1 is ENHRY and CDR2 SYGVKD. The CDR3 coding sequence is TGTGCCATCAGTGATGTCCCCCCGGGACAGGGGTATGATGAAGCTTTCTTT. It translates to CAISDVPPGQGYDEAFF.

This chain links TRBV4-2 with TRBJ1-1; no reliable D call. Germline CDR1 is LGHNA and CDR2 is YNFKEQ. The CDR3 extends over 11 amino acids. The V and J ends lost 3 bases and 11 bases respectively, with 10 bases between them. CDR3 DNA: TGTGCCAGCAGCCAGGCCGGGGATGCTTTCTTT. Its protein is CASSQAGDAFF.

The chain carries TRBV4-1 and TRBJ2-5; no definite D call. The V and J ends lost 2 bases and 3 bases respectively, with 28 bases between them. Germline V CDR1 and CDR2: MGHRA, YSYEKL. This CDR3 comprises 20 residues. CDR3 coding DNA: TGCGCCAGCAGCCAACATTTCCCCCCGAAACACTCGAGGCCCAAAGAGACCCAGTACTTC. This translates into CASSQHFPPKHSRPKETQYF.

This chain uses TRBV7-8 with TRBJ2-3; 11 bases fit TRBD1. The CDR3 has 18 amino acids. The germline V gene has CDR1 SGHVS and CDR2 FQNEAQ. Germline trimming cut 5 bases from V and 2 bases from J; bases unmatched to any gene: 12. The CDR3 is CASSLRTGGGTHTDTQYF. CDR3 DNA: TGTGCCAGCAGCCTGCGGACAGGGGGCGGCACACACACAGATACGCAGTATTTT.

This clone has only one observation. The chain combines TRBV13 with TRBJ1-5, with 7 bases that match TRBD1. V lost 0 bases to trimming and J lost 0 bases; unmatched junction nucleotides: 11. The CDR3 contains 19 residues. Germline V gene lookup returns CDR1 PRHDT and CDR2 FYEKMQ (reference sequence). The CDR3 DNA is TGTGCCAGCAGCTTAGGCAGCGGGGGACAGTCTTATAGCAATCAGCCCCAGCATTTT. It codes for CASSLGSGGQSYSNQPQHF.

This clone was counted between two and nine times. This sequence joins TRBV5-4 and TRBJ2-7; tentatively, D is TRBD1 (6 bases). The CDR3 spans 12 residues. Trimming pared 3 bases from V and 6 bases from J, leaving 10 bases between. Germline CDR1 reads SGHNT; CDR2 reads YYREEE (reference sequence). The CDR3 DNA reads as TGTGCCAGCAGCTCTACAGGGTCCGAGCAGTACTTC. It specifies CASSSTGSEQYF.

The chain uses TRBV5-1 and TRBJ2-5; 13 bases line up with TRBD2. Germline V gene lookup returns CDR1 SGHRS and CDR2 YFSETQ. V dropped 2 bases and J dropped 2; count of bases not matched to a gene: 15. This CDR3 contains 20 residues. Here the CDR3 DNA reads TGCGCCAGCAGCTTTTTTGGTACGACTAGCGGGGGGCGGGAACAAGAGACCCAGTACTTC. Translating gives CASSFFGTTSGGREQETQYF.

CDR3 protein: CASGSHRVGNTIYF. CDR3 coding DNA: TGTGCTAGTGGTTCCCACAGGGTTGGAAACACCATATATTTT. J is TRBJ1-3 and V is TRBV12-5, with a weak D call TRBD1 (6 bases). The CDR3 consists of 14 residues. Trimming left V 4 bases short and J 3 bases short, with 10 bases between. Germline lookup yields CDR1 LGHNT and CDR2 FRNRAP.

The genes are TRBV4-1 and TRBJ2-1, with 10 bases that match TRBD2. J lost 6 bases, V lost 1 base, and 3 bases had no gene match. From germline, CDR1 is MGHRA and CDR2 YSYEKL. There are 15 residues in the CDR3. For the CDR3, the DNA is TGCGCCAGCAGCCAAGGGCTAGCGGGAGTCAATGAGCAGTTCTTC. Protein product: CASSQGLAGVNEQFF.

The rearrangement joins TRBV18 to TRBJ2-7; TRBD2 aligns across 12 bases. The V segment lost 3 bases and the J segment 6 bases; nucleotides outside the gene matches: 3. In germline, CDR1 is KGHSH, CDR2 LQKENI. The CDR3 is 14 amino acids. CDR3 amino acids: CASSPTSGSSEQYF. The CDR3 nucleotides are TGTGCCAGCTCACCGACTAGCGGGAGTTCCGAGCAGTACTTC.

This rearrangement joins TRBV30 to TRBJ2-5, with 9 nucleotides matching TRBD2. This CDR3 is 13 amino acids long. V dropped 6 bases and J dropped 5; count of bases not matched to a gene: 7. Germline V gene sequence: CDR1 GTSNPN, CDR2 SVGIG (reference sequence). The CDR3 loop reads CACAAGGPETQYF. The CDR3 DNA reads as TGTGCCTGTGCGGCGGGGGGGCCGGAGACCCAGTACTTC.

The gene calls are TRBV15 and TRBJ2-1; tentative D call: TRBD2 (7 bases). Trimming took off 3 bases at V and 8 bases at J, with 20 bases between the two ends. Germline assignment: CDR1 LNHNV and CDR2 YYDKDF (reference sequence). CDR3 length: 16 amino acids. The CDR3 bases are TGTGCCACCAGCAGGGCCAAGGGGGGGCGAAGGGATGAGCAGTTCTTC. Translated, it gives CATSRAKGGRRDEQFF.

The CDR3 loop is CSGQGGTNEKLFF. CDR3 sequence (DNA): TGCAGCGGTCAGGGAGGAACTAATGAAAAACTGTTTTTT. This chain joins TRBV29-1 and TRBJ1-4; possibly TRBD1 for D (5 bases). The CDR3 runs 13 residues. V was pared by 7 bases and J by 1 base, with 10 bases between. The germline gives CDR1 SQVTM, CDR2 ANQGSEA. Supplemented by reference TRBV29-1 and TRBJ1-4, the full variable domain reads SAVISQKPSRDICQRGTSLTIQCQVDSQVTMMFWYRQQPGQSLTLIATANQGSEATYESGFVIDKFPISRPNLTFSTLTVSNMSPEDSSIYLCSGQGGTNEKLFFGSGTQLSVL.

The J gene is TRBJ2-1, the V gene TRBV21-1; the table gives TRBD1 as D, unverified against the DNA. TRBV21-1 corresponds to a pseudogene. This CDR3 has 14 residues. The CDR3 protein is CASSNGTKNNEQFF. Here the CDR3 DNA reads TGTGCCAGCAGCAACGGGACAAAAAACAATGAGCAGTTCTTC.

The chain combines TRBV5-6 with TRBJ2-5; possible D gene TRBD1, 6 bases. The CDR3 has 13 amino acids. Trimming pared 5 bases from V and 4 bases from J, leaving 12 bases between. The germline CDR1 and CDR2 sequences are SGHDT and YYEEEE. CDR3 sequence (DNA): TGTGCCAGCAGGCAGGACAGAGCAGAGACCCAGTACTTC. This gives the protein CASRQDRAETQYF.

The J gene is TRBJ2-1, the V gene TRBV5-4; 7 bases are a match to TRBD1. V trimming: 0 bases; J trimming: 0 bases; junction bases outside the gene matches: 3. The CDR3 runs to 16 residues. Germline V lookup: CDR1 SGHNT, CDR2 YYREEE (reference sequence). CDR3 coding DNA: TGTGCCAGCAGCTTGGGAGGGGGCAGCTCCTACAATGAGCAGTTCTTC. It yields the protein CASSLGGGSSYNEQFF.

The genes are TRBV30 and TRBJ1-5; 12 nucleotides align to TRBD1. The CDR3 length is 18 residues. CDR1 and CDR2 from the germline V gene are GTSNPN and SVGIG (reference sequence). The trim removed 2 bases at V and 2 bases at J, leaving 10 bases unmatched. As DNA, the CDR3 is TGTGCCTGGAGTTCATCCGGGACAGGGGGCGCGGGCAATCAGCCCCAGCATTTT. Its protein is CAWSSSGTGGAGNQPQHF.

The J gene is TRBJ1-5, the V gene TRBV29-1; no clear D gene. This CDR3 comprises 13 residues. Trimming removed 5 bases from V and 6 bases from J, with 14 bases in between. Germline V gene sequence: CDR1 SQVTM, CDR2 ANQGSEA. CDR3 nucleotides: TGCAGCGTTCCCGGGAGGCCCGGTCAGCCCCAGCATTTT. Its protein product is CSVPGRPGQPQHF.

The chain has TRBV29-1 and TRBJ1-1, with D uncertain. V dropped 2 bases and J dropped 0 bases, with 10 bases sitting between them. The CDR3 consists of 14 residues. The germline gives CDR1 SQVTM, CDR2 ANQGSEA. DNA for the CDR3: TGCAGCGTTGAAACGCCACAATTGAACACTGAAGCTTTCTTT. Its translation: CSVETPQLNTEAFF.

The CDR3 DNA reads as TGTGCCAGCAGTTTTGGTACCGGGACATCTAGCTACGAGCAGTACTTC. Amino acids: CASSFGTGTSSYEQYF. The rearrangement joins TRBV27 to TRBJ2-7, with D maybe TRBD1 (6 bases). Germline loops: CDR1 MNHEY, CDR2 SMNVEV (reference sequence). The CDR3 is made up of 16 amino acids. The V gene lost 3 bases and the J gene lost 3 bases, with 18 bases spanning the gap.

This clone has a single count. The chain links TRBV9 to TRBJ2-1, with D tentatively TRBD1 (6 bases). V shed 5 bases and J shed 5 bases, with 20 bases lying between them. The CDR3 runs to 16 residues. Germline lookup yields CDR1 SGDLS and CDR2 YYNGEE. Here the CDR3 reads CASSTYRVYGNNEQFF. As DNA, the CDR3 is TGTGCCAGCAGTACTTACAGGGTTTATGGAAACAATGAGCAGTTCTTC.